These 9 T cell receptor beta chains share one sample of origin, sequenced in a study of TIL therapy for anti-PD-1-resistant metastatic lung cancer. The immunoSEQ assay was v3. The protocol was immunoSEQ multiplex PCR, while the TCRdb copy is restricted to in-frame clones and leaves out a portion. The table has tens of thousands of clones, 55% to 75% seen once. As to time point: pre-treatment sample, taken before nivolumab and TIL therapy. Most excised metastases sampled were pleural nodules or supraclavicular lymph nodes. The sample was tumor tissue, taken at baseline. These receptors originate from a person aged 25 to 85 with non-small cell lung cancer.

This clone was seen a single time. V gene TRBV9 combines with J gene TRBJ2-3, with TRBD1 matching over 11 bases. With V trimmed by 3 bases and J by 0 bases, 3 bases remained unmatched. The CDR3 is made up of 16 amino acids. The V gene's germline CDR1 is SGDLS and CDR2 YYNGEE. Here the CDR3 DNA reads TGTGCCAGCAGCGCCCGGGACAGGGGGAGCACAGATACGCAGTATTTT. Translated, it gives CASSARDRGSTDTQYF.

The chain employs TRBV19 and TRBJ1-2; no clear D gene. CDR1 is LNHDA and CDR2 is SQIVND in the germline V gene (reference sequence). Trimming pared 10 bases from V and 0 bases from J, leaving 12 bases between. The CDR3 extends over 13 amino acids. CDR3 amino acids: CATRINPNYGYTF. CDR3 DNA: TGTGCCACCAGAATCAATCCTAACTATGGCTACACCTTC.

This chain joins TRBV11-2 and TRBJ2-4; the match to TRBD2 covers 8 bases. The V segment lost 5 bases and the J segment 7 bases; nucleotides outside the gene matches: 10. Germline CDR1 and CDR2: SGHAT and FQNNGV. The CDR3 totals 15 residues. The CDR3 coding sequence is TGTGCCAGCAGCCGAGCGCGGGGGGCGAGGAACATTCAGTACTTC. It codes for CASSRARGARNIQYF.

The rearrangement links TRBV5-1 to TRBJ2-7; a possible D gene is TRBD1 (6 bases). V was clipped by 6 bases and J by 2 bases, with 15 bases between them. This CDR3 has 14 residues. The germline V gene encodes CDR1 SGHRS and CDR2 YFSETQ. The CDR3 DNA is TGCGCCAGCACTGGGGGACATAGAACCTACGAGCAGTACTTC. Its translation is CASTGGHRTYEQYF.

Notes on this clone: One end of the junction varies from germline; a read error may be responsible. The chain uses TRBV5-3 and TRBJ1-5; tentative D call: TRBD1 (5 bases). TRBV5-3 is an ORF for which the function is uncertain. CDR3 length equals 13 residues. The CDR3 DNA is TGTGCCAGCAGCTTGGCAGGGCCTCAGCCCCAGCATTTT. Protein: CASSLAGPQPQHF.

This clone was detected only a few times. V and J are TRBV9 and TRBJ1-2; D is unclear. Germline lookup yields CDR1 SGDLS and CDR2 YYNGEE. Trimming shortened V by 1 base and J by 4 bases, and 17 bases separated the two germline ends. This CDR3 region has 16 residues. CDR3 coding DNA: TGTGCCAGCAGCGTACGTGAGACCGAAACGACCTATGGCTACACCTTC. Protein product: CASSVRETETTYGYTF. The full variable domain, rest sourced from reference TRBV9 and TRBJ1-2, is DSGVTQTPKHLITATGQRVTLRCSPRSGDLSVYWYQQSLDQGLQFLIQYYNGEERAKGNILERFSAQQFPDLHSELNLSSLELGDSALYFCASSVRETETTYGYTFGSGTRLTVV.

The chain has TRBV19 and TRBJ1-5, with D tentatively TRBD1 (6 bases). This CDR3 spans 16 amino acids. CDR1 and CDR2 from the germline V gene are LNHDA and SQIVND (reference sequence). V was clipped by 3 bases and J by 4 bases, with 16 bases between them. In nucleotides, the CDR3 is TGTGCCAGTAGTATTGGGGGGGGCTTAGGTAATCAGCCCCAGCATTTT. This translates into CASSIGGGLGNQPQHF.

In its sample, this clone was seen once. The chain uses TRBV11-2 and TRBJ1-6, with a weak D call TRBD1 (6 bases). The germline gives CDR1 SGHAT, CDR2 FQNNGV. Trimming took off 5 bases at V and 6 bases at J, with 11 bases between the two ends. The CDR3 length is 14 residues. For the CDR3, the DNA is TGTGCCAGCAGCCTCGGACAGTTTAATTCACCCCTCCACTTT. This gives the protein CASSLGQFNSPLHF.

The chain uses TRBV6-5 and TRBJ2-7, with D possibly TRBD1 on 6 matching bases. The CDR3 contains 12 residues. Per the germline V gene, CDR1 is MNHEY and CDR2 is SVGAGI. Trimming cost V 6 bases and J 4 bases, with 10 bases left between them. The CDR3 DNA reads as TGTGCCAGCAGGAGGACAGAGTACGAGCAGTACTTC. Residues: CASRRTEYEQYF.